The rows below give T cell receptor beta chains drawn from one sample of a study of T cells in Graves' hyperthyroidism and ophthalmopathy. TCRdb re-derived calls from the multiplex PCR reads in MiXCR, one entry per CDR3 protein. The repertoire includes over 650,000 distinct CDR3 sequences, about 17% of them detected once, and around 7.7% sits in the top ten. Sequenced material: blood. The receptors derive from a man aged 18-30 years with Graves' hyperthyroidism. The CDR3 runs from the conserved cysteine through the conserved F or W. The order of the fields is J gene, clone size, D gene, CDR3 length, V gene, CDR3 DNA, CDR3 protein. D genes are given only for firm matches. Where a row states a size, it is once, few, many or the class of an expanded clone; other rows omit it.

TRBJ1-2 | few | - | 13 | TRBV7-9 | TGTGCCAGCAGCTTGATGGGCCATTATGGCTACACCTTC | CASSLMGHYGYTF
TRBJ2-5 | - | TRBD2 | 20 | TRBV6-1 | TGTGCCAGCTCACCACGACTAGCGGGAGCGTTTCCCCAACAAGTGGAGACCCAGTACTTC | CASSPRLAGAFPQQVETQYF
TRBJ1-6 | - | - | 18 | TRBV2 | TGTGCCAGCAGTGAAGGGCGAACGTTCGCCCGGGTAAACTCACCCCTCCACTTT | CASSEGRTFARVNSPLHF
TRBJ2-2 | - | - | 14 | TRBV18 | TGTGCCAGCTCACCGGACATTTCCACCGGGGAGCTGTTTTTT | CASSPDISTGELFF
TRBJ1-1 | many | - | 15 | TRBV6-1 | TGTGCCAGCAGTGAAGCTTTGGGGGGGCGCACTGAAGCTTTCTTT | CASSEALGGRTEAFF
TRBJ2-3 | - | TRBD2 | 14 | TRBV20-1 | TGCAGTGCTAGAGCGGGAGGGCCCCTAAATACGCAGTATTTT | CSARAGGPLNTQYF
TRBJ2-5 | many | TRBD2 | 14 | TRBV6-1 | TGTGCCAGCAAGGCTAGCGGGAGTGGTGAGACCCAGTACTTC | CASKASGSGETQYF
TRBJ1-2 | - | - | 12 | TRBV10-3 | TGTGCCATCCGGGGGGACCACTATGGCTACACCTTC | CAIRGDHYGYTF
TRBJ2-1 | many | TRBD2 | 16 | TRBV12-5 | TGTGCTAGTGCCGCCGGGCTAGCGGGAGCAGGTAATGAGCAGTTCTTC | CASAAGLAGAGNEQFF
TRBJ2-5 | many | - | 13 | TRBV2 | TGTGCCAGCAGAGAAGGGGTAGCTCAGAGGGAGTACTTC | CASREGVAQREYF
TRBJ2-2 | few | - | 15 | TRBV6-2/TRBV6-3 | TGTGCCAGCATGGGAGTAGGCCAGCACACCGGGGAGCTGTTTTTT | CASMGVGQHTGELFF
TRBJ2-1 | many | - | 16 | TRBV18 | TGTGCCAGCTCACCACCTCCGGGAGCTAGGGTCGATGAGCAGTTCTTC | CASSPPPGARVDEQFF
TRBJ2-3 | many | TRBD1 | 15 | TRBV27 | TGTGCCAGCAGTTGGGACAGGGGGGGCACAGATACGCAGTATTTT | CASSWDRGGTDTQYF
TRBJ2-3 | many | - | 14 | TRBV2 | TGTGCCAGCAGTGAAGAGCTTAGCACAGATACGCAGTATTTT | CASSEELSTDTQYF
TRBJ2-3 | many | - | 14 | TRBV5-6 | TGTGCCAGCAGCCCGGGACCTAGCACAGATACGCAGTATTTT | CASSPGPSTDTQYF
TRBJ2-7 | - | - | 14 | TRBV19 | TGTGCCAGTAGTTCCACATCCAGTCCCTACGAGCAGTACTTC | CASSSTSSPYEQYF
TRBJ2-5 | many | - | 13 | TRBV28 | TGTGCCAGCAGTCTACCACAGACCCAGACCCAGTACTTC | CASSLPQTQTQYF
TRBJ2-3 | many | TRBD2 | 16 | TRBV3-1 | TGTGCCAGCAGCCAACCCCTGGCGGGAGGGTTTGATACGCAGTATTTT | CASSQPLAGGFDTQYF
TRBJ2-1 | few | - | 14 | TRBV20-1 | TGCAGTGCCTCGGGACGGGACTCCTACAATGAGCAGTTCTTC | CSASGRDSYNEQFF
TRBJ2-5 | many | TRBD1 | 14 | TRBV7-2 | TGTGCCAGCAGCGGCCGGGACAGGGGAGAGACCCAGTACTTC | CASSGRDRGETQYF
TRBJ2-7 | many | - | 11 | TRBV28 | TGTGCCAGCAGGTCCGAGGAGAAGCAGTACTTC | CASRSEEKQYF
TRBJ1-2 | many | - | 16 | TRBV18 | TGTGCCAGCTCACCGTCCAGTGAAACCCCGCGTGGGGGCTACACCTTC | CASSPSSETPRGGYTF
TRBJ1-6 | few | - | 15 | TRBV27 | TGTGCCAGCACCCTAAGGGCACAGGGTGGTTCACCCCTCCACTTT | CASTLRAQGGSPLHF
TRBJ1-1 | many | - | 16 | TRBV5-1 | TGCGCCAGCAGCTTGGTGGGGGGGGGCTCGAACACTGAAGCTTTCTTT | CASSLVGGGSNTEAFF
TRBJ2-5 | many | - | 16 | TRBV7-9 | TGTGCCAGCAGCTTAGAGGTTCCGGGGCCGGGCGAGACCCAGTACTTC | CASSLEVPGPGETQYF
TRBJ1-1 | few | TRBD1 | 15 | TRBV5-1 | TGCGCCAGCAGCGTAATGACAGGGCCGAACACTGAAGCTTTCTTT | CASSVMTGPNTEAFF
TRBJ1-5 | few | - | 15 | TRBV10-3 | TGTGCCATCACGGCAGGGGCAGGGGCCAATCAGCCCCAGCATTTT | CAITAGAGANQPQHF
TRBJ2-3 | few | - | 16 | TRBV3-1 | TGTGCCAGCAGCCAAGCTGCCAGGGGCCTTTCAGATACGCAGTATTTT | CASSQAARGLSDTQYF
TRBJ2-7 | few | - | 12 | TRBV20-1 | TGCAGTGCTAGCGGACCCTCCTACGAGCAGTACTTC | CSASGPSYEQYF
TRBJ2-5 | few | - | 13 | TRBV6-5 | TGTGCCAGCAGTTACGGGGACCGAGAGACCCAGTACTTC | CASSYGDRETQYF
TRBJ2-2 | - | TRBD2 | 16 | TRBV5-6 | TGTGCCAGCAGCTTTCTAGCGGGAATGGGCACCGGGGAGCTGTTTTTT | CASSFLAGMGTGELFF
TRBJ1-1 | many | - | 14 | TRBV6-1 | TGTGCCAGCAGTTCAATTTTGCGTGACACTGAAGCTTTCTTT | CASSSILRDTEAFF
TRBJ1-6 | - | - | 17 | TRBV12-3/TRBV12-4 | TGTGCCAGCACTTCAATAGCCGGAAGAAGACTTAATTCACCCCTCCACTTT | CASTSIAGRRLNSPLHF
TRBJ1-2 | - | TRBD1 | 13 | TRBV30 | TGTGCCTGGAGTGGTGGACAGGGTGGAGGCTACACCTTC | CAWSGGQGGGYTF
TRBJ2-3 | few | TRBD2 | 16 | TRBV9 | TGTGCCAGCAGCGGACCTAGCGGGAGTTTCTCAGATACGCAGTATTTT | CASSGPSGSFSDTQYF
TRBJ1-2 | many | - | 17 | TRBV7-9 | TGTGCCAGCAGCTGGACACCCCCGGGATACAGCGAGGATGGCTACACCTTC | CASSWTPPGYSEDGYTF
TRBJ2-7 | many | TRBD2 | 13 | TRBV20-1 | TGCAGTGCTAGTAACCTAGCGGGAGACGAGCAGTACTTC | CSASNLAGDEQYF
TRBJ1-2 | few | - | 15 | TRBV6-5 | TGTGCCAGCAGTTACTCTATTACAACCTTCTATGGCTACACCTTC | CASSYSITTFYGYTF
TRBJ2-7 | few | - | 14 | TRBV2 | TGTGCCAGCAGTGACAAACCGGTGGATTACGAGCAGTACTTC | CASSDKPVDYEQYF
TRBJ1-1 | - | - | 14 | TRBV28 | TGTGCCAGCAGTTTATATGGCCAGCCAGATGAAGCTTTCTTT | CASSLYGQPDEAFF
TRBJ1-1 | few | - | 15 | TRBV27 | TGTGCCAGCAGCCCGGGGGCAGTACCAAACACTGAAGCTTTCTTT | CASSPGAVPNTEAFF
TRBJ2-7 | - | - | 14 | TRBV5-1 | TGCGCCAGCAGCTTGGTCCCAGGGGACTACGAGCAGTACTTC | CASSLVPGDYEQYF
TRBJ1-3 | - | - | 17 | TRBV7-2 | TGTGCCAGCAGCTCCTTCCCCGTTGGGGTCTCTGGAAACACCATATATTTT | CASSSFPVGVSGNTIYF
TRBJ2-2 | few | - | 15 | TRBV2 | TGTGCCAGCAGTGAACGGGAGCAGTACACCGGGGAGCTGTTTTTT | CASSEREQYTGELFF
TRBJ2-3 | many | - | 14 | TRBV5-1 | TGCGCCAGCAGCTTGGAACGGGGCCCAGATACGCAGTATTTT | CASSLERGPDTQYF
TRBJ1-5 | few | - | 13 | TRBV12-3/TRBV12-4 | TGTGCCAGCAGTGTAATAGCAAGTCAGCCCCAGCATTTT | CASSVIASQPQHF
TRBJ1-5 | - | - | 15 | TRBV28 | TGTGCCAGCAGACTCCTAGGGGGACCCAATCAGCCCCAGCATTTT | CASRLLGGPNQPQHF
TRBJ2-5 | many | - | 17 | TRBV24-1 | TGTGCCACCAGTGCCTCACCAGGGCAGGGTGAGAAAGAGACCCAGTACTTC | CATSASPGQGEKETQYF
TRBJ2-1 | few | - | 14 | TRBV28 | TGTGCCAGCAGTCTACAGGGAGGGAACAATGAGCAGTTCTTC | CASSLQGGNNEQFF
TRBJ2-5 | many | - | 12 | TRBV20-1 | TGCAGTGCTGTAAAAGTCCAAGAGACCCAGTACTTC | CSAVKVQETQYF
TRBJ1-1 | - | - | 16 | TRBV7-2 | TGTGCCAGCTTGGGGATGGCAGGGTCGGGGTGGCATAGAGCTTTCTTT | CASLGMAGSGWHRAFF
TRBJ2-7 | - | - | 14 | TRBV5-1 | TGCGCCAGCAGTGGAGGCCCGACATCACGGGTGCAGTACTTC | CASSGGPTSRVQYF
TRBJ2-1 | many | - | 10 | TRBV12-3/TRBV12-4 | TGTGCCAGCAGTTTAAGCAAGCAGTTCTTC | CASSLSKQFF